This TCR beta chain was profiled in a study of regulatory T cells in long-lasting Graves disease. Across the study: In persistent Graves' disease, antithyroid drugs had been taken for over 5 years and TSH receptor antibodies stayed positive. General study results and limits: Among samples with persistent disease, TRBV28, TRBJ1-2 and TRBJ2-5 were favored. Small sample size may have lowered accuracy.

This clonotype showed up just a few times. Its cognate antigen is unknown. Time point specified: persistent/refractory GD, antithyroid drugs over 5 years with positive TRAb. After RNA was extracted from PBMCs, the TCR library was made from it. Each of the patients was recruited from an endocrinology department situated in Xi'an, China. Libraries of TCR beta came from iRepertoire HTBI primers plus Arm-PCR of CDR3 regions. One entry per CDR3 protein, called by TCRdb with MiXCR from the multiplex PCR reads. The profile covers around 460,000 distinct CDR3 sequences, with about 20% appearing a single time and 10% to 15% taken by the ten largest. The CDR3 totals 15 residues. V lost 5 bases, J lost 0 bases, and 7 bases stayed unmatched. Germline V gene data show CDR1 as MDHEN and CDR2 as SYDVKM.

The chain uses TRBV28 and TRBJ2-7; 7 nucleotides align to TRBD2. The source was peripheral blood mononuclear cells (PBMCs), collected when the disease was refractory, from a patient treated with antithyroid drugs. This sequence was found in a female donor with Graves disease. The CDR3 coding sequence is TGTGCCAGCAGTCCCCTAGCGGAGCCCTCCTACGAGCAGTACTTC. Amino acids: CASSPLAEPSYEQYF.